This T cell receptor (beta chain) was obtained from a study of blood T cells in healthy people across ages. Study-wide points: Because donor CMV status was unknown, expanded clonotype changes were possibly confounded. Per million T cells, TCR beta diversity dropped roughly linearly as age increased.

Using a J-beta primer mix together with a sample-barcoded 5' primer, a second PCR was run for about 7 to 12 cycles. TCRdb reanalysed the 5' RACE reads using MiXCR and keeps one entry per CDR3 protein. The table has roughly 1,700,000 distinct CDR3 sequences, 28% seen once. Each sample had at least 6 million PBMCs isolated. This clonotype was recorded a few times. The antigen is unknown. One end of the junction varies from germline; a read error may be responsible. Germline assignment: CDR1 WSHSY and CDR2 SAAADI. The CDR3 has 13 amino acids. The chain combines TRBV10-2 with TRBJ2-3; D gene unclear. The receptor was derived from a woman aged 25 to 45 in good health. Specimen: blood. The CDR3 DNA follows: TGCGCCCGCAGCGCCGGAACTCCGGATACGCAGTATTTT. As protein: CARSAGTPDTQYF.